Below are 18 T cell receptor beta chains sequenced from a single sample in a study of blood T cell repertoires in COVID-19. Repertoires were generated with immunoSEQ multiplex PCR, while TCRdb's copy carries only in-frame clones and drops some. The repertoire includes about 230,000 clones, roughly 84% of them detected once, and roughly 7.4% sits in the top ten. The sequencing sample was made of peripheral blood. All receptors come from a woman between 50 and 59 years old with acute or convalescent COVID-19.

V is TRBV18 and J is TRBJ2-2, with TRBD1 matching 8 bases. The CDR3 sequence is 16 residues long. CDR1 is KGHSH, CDR2 LQKENI, per germline. Losses at the gene ends were 1 base for V and 4 bases for J; bases not matched to a gene: 5. This CDR3 reads CASSPLGTGSTGELFF. The CDR3 nucleotides are TGTGCCAGCTCACCACTAGGGACAGGAAGCACCGGGGAGCTGTTTTTT.

This clone was seen only once. This chain links TRBV28 with TRBJ1-5; D remains unclear. The V gene lost 3 bases and the J gene lost 0 bases, with 9 bases spanning the gap. Germline values: CDR1 MDHEN, CDR2 SYDVKM. The CDR3 sequence is 15 residues long. The CDR3: CASSFPEYSNQPQHF. DNA of the CDR3: TGTGCCAGCAGTTTCCCAGAATATAGCAATCAGCCCCAGCATTTT.

The rearrangement uses TRBV3-1 (or the pseudogene TRBV3-2) and TRBJ1-3, with D unresolved. Per the germline V gene, CDR1 is LGHDT and CDR2 is YNNKEL (reference sequence). V lost 0 bases and J lost 1, with 10 bases in between. This CDR3 region has 16 residues. The CDR3 sequence: CASSQDPVLSGNTIYF. The DNA of the CDR3 is TGTGCCAGCAGCCAAGACCCGGTCCTTTCTGGAAACACCATATATTTT.

Only a few counts were recorded for this clone. The rearrangement joins TRBV4-1 to TRBJ2-7; the D gene is possibly TRBD2 (6 bases). This CDR3 region has 13 residues. V was trimmed by 4 bases and J by 3 bases, leaving 10 bases between them. Germline CDR1 is MGHRA and CDR2 is YSYEKL. The CDR3 is CASSLFGGYEQYF. The CDR3 nucleotides read TGCGCCAGCAGCCTCTTCGGGGGCTACGAGCAGTACTTC.

The chain couples TRBV19 to TRBJ2-5; D might be TRBD2 (7 bases). The V gene lost 8 bases and the J gene lost 1 base, with 17 bases spanning the gap. Germline V gene lookup returns CDR1 LNHDA and CDR2 SQIVND (reference sequence). The CDR3 spans 15 residues. CDR3 protein: CASSNGGAFQETQYF. In nucleotides, the CDR3 is TGTGCCAGTTCAAATGGGGGGGCCTTCCAAGAGACCCAGTACTTC.

This rearrangement joins TRBV24-1 to TRBJ2-3; TRBD1 might be the D (6 bases). CDR1 KGHDR and CDR2 SFDVKD come from the germline V gene. The V gene lost 0 bases and the J gene lost 1 base, with 16 bases spanning the gap. The CDR3 covers 18 residues. Here the CDR3 DNA reads TGTGCCACCAGTGATTTGCGTCGCAGGGGCGCTGGCACAGATACGCAGTATTTT. This sequence encodes CATSDLRRRGAGTDTQYF.

The gene calls are TRBV6-4 and TRBJ1-1; a possible D gene is TRBD1 (6 bases). The V gene's germline CDR1 is MRHNA and CDR2 SNTAGT. V gave up 6 bases and J gave up 4 bases, with 15 bases separating them. There are 14 residues in the CDR3. CDR3 in DNA: TGTGCCAGCAGCGAACAGGGAGGGGGCACTGAAGCTTTCTTT. Translating gives CASSEQGGGTEAFF.

V and J are TRBV4-1 and TRBJ1-2, with 8 bases identical to TRBD1. Germline assignment: CDR1 MGHRA and CDR2 YSYEKL. This CDR3 is 14 amino acids long. With V trimmed by 0 bases and J by 7 bases, 4 bases remained unmatched. The chain's CDR3 is CASSQDQGAGGYTF. The CDR3 nucleotides are TGCGCCAGCAGCCAAGACCAGGGGGCGGGTGGCTACACCTTC.

This rearrangement joins TRBV7-2 to TRBJ1-2; the match to TRBD1 covers 7 bases. The germline gives CDR1 SGHTA, CDR2 FQGNSA. The CDR3 spans 14 residues. V lost 5 bases, J lost 4 bases, and 7 bases stayed unmatched. The CDR3, as DNA: TGTGCCAGCAGCCTGGGACAGACTTTCTATGGCTACACCTTC. This encodes CASSLGQTFYGYTF.

The chain couples TRBV12-3 or TRBV12-4 to TRBJ1-1; a possible D gene is TRBD1 (6 bases). The CDR3 contains 13 residues. Trimming took off 4 bases at V and 1 base at J, with 7 bases between the two ends. CDR3 nucleotide sequence: TGTGCCAGCAGTTGGACAGAGAACACTGAAGCTTTCTTT. Protein product: CASSWTENTEAFF.

This chain joins TRBV5-1 and TRBJ2-3; 9 nucleotides match TRBD1. CDR1 SGHRS and CDR2 YFSETQ come from the germline V gene. V dropped 0 bases and J dropped 8; count of bases not matched to a gene: 13. The CDR3 extends over 17 amino acids. This CDR3 is CASSLAPGQGGVGTQYF. DNA for the CDR3: TGCGCCAGCAGCTTGGCACCGGGACAGGGAGGAGTAGGTACGCAGTATTTT.

The table lists this clone with a count of one. The rearrangement joins TRBV6-5 to TRBJ1-6, with 7 bases that match TRBD1. This CDR3 spans 15 amino acids. Germline trimming cut 5 bases from V and 7 bases from J; bases unmatched to any gene: 8. Germline-derived CDR1 and CDR2 are MNHEY and SVGAGI. The CDR3 bases are TGTGCCAGCAGTCCAAAGACAGGGTACAATTCACCCCTCCACTTT. Protein: CASSPKTGYNSPLHF.

In nucleotides, the CDR3 is TGTGCCATCAGTGAAAACATCTGGGCTTTCTTT. As protein: CAISENIWAFF. The chain has TRBV10-3 and TRBJ1-1; D gene uncertain. This CDR3 region has 11 residues. Germline values: CDR1 ENHRY, CDR2 SYGVKD. V gave up 3 bases and J gave up 11 bases, with 10 bases separating them.

The V and J genes are TRBV29-1 and TRBJ1-2; D is ambiguous. This CDR3 is built from 13 residues. Deletions cut 3 bases from V and 3 bases from J, with 11 bases between. Germline lookup yields CDR1 SQVTM and CDR2 ANQGSEA. The CDR3 nucleotides read TGCAGCGTTGACCCCCCAGAAGACTATGGCTACACCTTC. Translating it yields CSVDPPEDYGYTF.

The chain links TRBV9 to TRBJ1-6; 7 nucleotides agree with TRBD1. The CDR3 spans 14 residues. Trimming cost V 0 bases and J 11 bases; bases outside gene matches: 5. CDR1 is SGDLS, CDR2 YYNGEE, per germline. This CDR3 is CASSVGQGGPPLHF. The DNA for the CDR3 is TGTGCCAGCAGCGTAGGACAGGGTGGGCCACCCCTCCACTTT.

This clone was seen a handful of times. The chain combines TRBV15 with TRBJ2-5; 10 bases align to TRBD1. V was pared by 1 base and J by 0 bases, with 5 bases of the junction left unmatched. Germline values: CDR1 LNHNV, CDR2 YYDKDF (reference sequence). The CDR3 covers 17 residues. The CDR3 DNA follows: TGTGCCACCAGCAGAGGTTCGGGACAGGGGTACCAAGAGACCCAGTACTTC. Its protein product is CATSRGSGQGYQETQYF. The whole variable domain, filled in from reference TRBV15 and TRBJ2-5, reads DAMVIQNPRYQVTQFGKPVTLSCSQTLNHNVMYWYQQKSSQAPKLLFHYYDKDFNNEADTPDNFQSRRPNTSFCFLDIRSPGLGDTAMYLCATSRGSGQGYQETQYFGPGTRLLVL.

This clone has just one count. The chain joins TRBV7-2 to TRBJ2-3, with 8 bases aligning to TRBD1. V was pared by 5 bases and J by 1 base, with 8 bases of the junction left unmatched. Per the germline V gene, CDR1 is SGHTA and CDR2 is FQGNSA. This CDR3 has 16 residues. This chain's CDR3 is CASSPTGGWGTDTQYF. In DNA form, the CDR3 reads TGTGCCAGCAGCCCAACAGGGGGGTGGGGCACAGATACGCAGTATTTT.

This clone was seen only a few times. J is TRBJ2-7 and V is TRBV9, with D unclear. This CDR3 region has 14 residues. The V and J ends lost 0 bases and 5 bases respectively, with 12 bases between them. Germline CDR1 reads SGDLS; CDR2 reads YYNGEE. The CDR3 protein is CASSVASLGNEQYF. The CDR3, as DNA: TGTGCCAGCAGCGTAGCCAGTCTGGGCAACGAGCAGTACTTC.